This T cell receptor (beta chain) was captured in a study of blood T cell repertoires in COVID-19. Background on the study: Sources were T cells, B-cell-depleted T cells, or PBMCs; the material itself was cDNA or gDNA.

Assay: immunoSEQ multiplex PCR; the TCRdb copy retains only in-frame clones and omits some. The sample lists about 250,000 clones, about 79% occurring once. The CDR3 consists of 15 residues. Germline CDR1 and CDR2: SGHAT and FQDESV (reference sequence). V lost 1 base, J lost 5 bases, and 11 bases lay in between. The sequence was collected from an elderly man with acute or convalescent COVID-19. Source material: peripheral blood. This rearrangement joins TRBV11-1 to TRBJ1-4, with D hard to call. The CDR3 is CASSLGGKRNEKLFF. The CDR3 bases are TGTGCCAGCAGCTTAGGAGGGAAGAGGAATGAAAAACTGTTTTTT.